This T cell receptor (beta chain) was identified during a study of Ad26.COV2.S vaccination and SARS-CoV-2 variants (dated by TCRdb to the early 2020s). About the investigation overall: Vaccine-arm donors were drawn from COV1001, a multicentre, randomized, double-blind, placebo-controlled phase I-IIa trial of Ad26.COV2.S in healthy adults. Throughout the experiments and outcome assessment, investigators stayed blinded to trial group allocation. Ad26.COV2.S was administered intramuscularly at 5 x 10^10 or 1 x 10^11 viral particles, either as a single shot or as two shots given 56 days apart. The specificity and breadth of SARS-CoV-2-reactive T cell receptors after Ad26.COV2.S vaccination were assessed by TCRbeta repertoire sequencing. Participants in the trial were split at random into five groups of five each, receiving low-dose or high-dose Ad26.COV2.S once or twice, or else placebo on both occasions. A total of around 32 samples were included in the TCR-sequenced set, comprising around 19 Ad26.COV2.S vaccine recipients, 5 placebo recipients and 8 SARS-CoV-2 convalescent individuals.

V lost 3 bases and J lost 3 bases; the stretch between them is 11 bases long. The germline V gene provides CDR1 MGHRA and CDR2 YSYEKL. The CDR3 sequence holds 14 residues, the cysteine and phenylalanine included. Of the read, only the CDR3 DNA is kept; its 42 bases are in frame from base 1. What the study reported, not specific to this receptor: After vaccination, spike-specific CD8+ and CD4+ T cell responses were reported to show substantial breadth. The study was not powered to compare responses between vaccine doses or regimens. Vaccine and placebo recipients had comparable non-spike TCR breadth, which fits with the vaccine containing only spike. Ad26.COV2.S recipients had higher spike-specific TCR breadth than placebo recipients (P = 0.0014). The authors noted that the TCR breadth and depth analyses may have underestimated total T cell responses.

What this sample's treatment or condition label stands for: some 19 received Ad26.COV2.S at low or high dose, single or two shots; several received placebo; per-sample allocation not given. Repertoires of vaccine and placebo recipients were sequenced from samples collected on day 63 after the first injection. Between 29 July and 7 August 2020, Cohort 1b enrolled 25 adults aged 18-55 years at one site in Boston, USA. Ad26.COV2.S consisted of a replication-incompetent adenovirus type 26 vector by which a prefusion-stabilized SARS-CoV-2 spike protein from the original Wuhan strain was expressed. The immunoSEQ Assay was the method used to sequence TCRbeta CDR3 regions. After extraction, genomic DNA underwent amplification by bias-controlled multiplex PCR, followed by high-throughput sequencing. The paper's data handling went like this. Collapsing and filtering of sequences were performed to quantify the absolute abundance of each unique TCRbeta CDR3 region. T cell fraction was estimated by normalizing TCRbeta template counts to usable DNA, which was measured by amplifying reference genes present in all nucleated cells. Repertoire TCRs were annotated as SARS-CoV-2-specific by exact matching of V gene, CDR3 amino acid sequence and J gene to a known reactive TCR set. The reference SARS-CoV-2 TCR set came from MIRA and was filtered for enrichment in COVID-19-positive ImmuneCODE repertoires, removing public or cross-reactive TCRs. Using the MIRA antigens, annotated TCRs were further analysed by specific ORF or by position within an ORF. Breadth was defined as annotated unique rearrangements over total unique productive rearrangements; depth was the summed frequency of those rearrangements. Two-sided Wilcoxon rank-sum tests were applied when comparing TCR breadth between groups. TCRdb carries this immuneACCESS record with in-frame sequences only. Its versions omit some clonotypes, under half of them owing to an unresolved V gene in the studies checked, with the rest unexplained. The V and J calls and clone size come from that table; D and trimming were worked out from the DNA. This sample holds about 480,000 clones; 70% to 90% were observed only once. The biggest ten clones account for about 13% of the sample.

For this clone: This receptor's antigen is unknown. It has no much larger one-base neighbor in the sample; base qualities were not kept.

The source of this sequence is a person between 18 and 60 years old who received the Ad26.COV2.S COVID-19 vaccine or a placebo. Sequencing was performed on peripheral blood, taken in a trial of Ad26.COV2.S vaccine versus placebo. Recombination linked TRBV4-1 to TRBJ1-2; matching of 5 bases hints at TRBD1 as the D gene. At the DNA level, the sequence is TGCGCCAGCAGCCACCGCTTAGGGGACTATGGCTACACCTTC. The resulting protein is CASSHRLGDYGYTF.